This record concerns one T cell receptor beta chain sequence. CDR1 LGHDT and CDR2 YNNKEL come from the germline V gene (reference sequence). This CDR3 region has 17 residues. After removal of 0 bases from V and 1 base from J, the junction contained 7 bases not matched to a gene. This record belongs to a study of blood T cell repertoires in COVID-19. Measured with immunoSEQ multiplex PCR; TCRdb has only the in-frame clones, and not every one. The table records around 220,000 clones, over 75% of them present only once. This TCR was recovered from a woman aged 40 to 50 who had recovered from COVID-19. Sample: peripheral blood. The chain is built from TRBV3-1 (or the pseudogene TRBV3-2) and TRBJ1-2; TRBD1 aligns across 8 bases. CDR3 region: CASSQEGTGGGNYGYTF. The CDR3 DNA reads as TGTGCCAGCAGCCAAGAGGGGACAGGCGGAGGTAACTATGGCTACACCTTC.